Below, one TCR beta chain is given with its context. Authors' data handling: Estimation of nucleated cell counts was performed using reference gene primer amplification. Assay used: immunoSEQ multiplex PCR; TCRdb lists only in-frame clones, some missing. The DNA gave D and trimming, while V, J and clone size come from that table. This sample has around 230,000 clones, with roughly 89% found just once. The data were obtained in a study of blood T cell repertoires in COVID-19. Study information: Specimens from acute and convalescent COVID-19 originated in the United States, Italy and Spain.

The CDR3 runs 15 residues. With V trimmed by 4 bases and J by 2 bases, 6 bases remained unmatched. Germline V gene lookup returns CDR1 SGHNT and CDR2 YYREEE (reference sequence). The chain carries TRBV5-4 and TRBJ2-3, with 8 bases matching TRBD2. The TCR originated in a woman younger than 45 with acute COVID-19. Sequenced: PBMCs or T cells enriched from blood (not recorded which). In DNA, the CDR3 is TGTGCCAGCAGCCCGGGACTAGAACTCACAGATACGCAGTATTTT. Amino acid sequence: CASSPGLELTDTQYF.